This is a list of T cell receptor beta chains from one sample in a study of blood T cell repertoires in COVID-19. Here immunoSEQ multiplex PCR was the method, and the copy in TCRdb shows in-frame clones only, minus some. The sample has around 320,000 clones, roughly 89% seen once. Sequencing was done on a sample of PBMCs or T cells enriched from blood (not recorded which). Every receptor here comes from a woman in her fifties or sixties who had been exposed to COVID-19. The CDR3 runs from the conserved cysteine through the conserved F or W. The D gene is left open where the match is weak. Size is stated for part of the rows, as once, few or many counts, or as a class when the clone is expanded.

j_gene: TRBJ2-2
v_gene: TRBV3-1/TRBV3-2
abundance: .
d_gene: TRBD1
CDR3nt: TGTGCCAGCAGCCCCTCGGGACAGGGGAACACCGGGGAGCTGTTTTTT
CDR3aa: CASSPSGQGNTGELFF

j_gene: TRBJ1-5
v_gene: TRBV25-1
abundance: once
d_gene: .
CDR3nt: TGTGCCAGCACCCAGGAGGTAGATAGCAATCAGCCCCAGCATTTT
CDR3aa: CASTQEVDSNQPQHF

j_gene: TRBJ2-1
v_gene: TRBV5-4
abundance: .
d_gene: TRBD2
CDR3nt: TGTGCCAGCAGCGGACTAGCGGGGGGTGTCTACAATGAGCAGTTCTTC
CDR3aa: CASSGLAGGVYNEQFF

j_gene: TRBJ1-3
v_gene: TRBV2
abundance: .
d_gene: .
CDR3nt: TGTGCCAGCAGTGAACAGGTCTCTGGAAACACCATATATTTT
CDR3aa: CASSEQVSGNTIYF

j_gene: TRBJ1-6
v_gene: TRBV28
abundance: .
d_gene: .
CDR3nt: TGTGCCAGCAGTTTATCAATTTATAATTCACCCCTCCACTTT
CDR3aa: CASSLSIYNSPLHF

j_gene: TRBJ1-1
v_gene: TRBV2
abundance: .
d_gene: .
CDR3nt: TGTGCCAGCAGTGAATTCCGTTGGGTGAGGGTCGGGGACACTGAAGCTTTCTTT
CDR3aa: CASSEFRWVRVGDTEAFF

j_gene: TRBJ1-5
v_gene: TRBV7-2
abundance: .
d_gene: TRBD1
CDR3nt: TGTGCCAGCAGGGCTACAGGGGCAGGCAATCAGCCCCAGCATTTT
CDR3aa: CASRATGAGNQPQHF

j_gene: TRBJ1-2
v_gene: TRBV5-1
abundance: .
d_gene: .
CDR3nt: TGCGCCAGCAGCATTCTCACAGGTTCTGGCTACACCTTC
CDR3aa: CASSILTGSGYTF

j_gene: TRBJ2-1
v_gene: TRBV5-1
abundance: few
d_gene: TRBD1
CDR3nt: TGCGCCAGCAGCTTGCGTCCGGGACAGGGTAACAATGAGCAGTTCTTC
CDR3aa: CASSLRPGQGNNEQFF

j_gene: TRBJ2-1
v_gene: TRBV28
abundance: .
d_gene: TRBD1
CDR3nt: TGTGCCAGCAGTTTGGGGGGAGACAGGGGAATATATGAGCAGTTCTTC
CDR3aa: CASSLGGDRGIYEQFF

j_gene: TRBJ2-1
v_gene: TRBV9
abundance: .
d_gene: .
CDR3nt: TGTGCCAGCAGCGTCCTGCCGGGAATTAGGGATGAGCAGTTCTTC
CDR3aa: CASSVLPGIRDEQFF

j_gene: TRBJ2-4
v_gene: TRBV15
abundance: .
d_gene: .
CDR3nt: TGTGCCACCAGCAGAGGGGACACCAAAAACATTCAGTACTTC
CDR3aa: CATSRGDTKNIQYF

j_gene: TRBJ2-1
v_gene: TRBV12-3/TRBV12-4
abundance: .
d_gene: .
CDR3nt: TGTGCCAGCAGTTCATACAATGAGCAGTTCTTC
CDR3aa: CASSSYNEQFF

j_gene: TRBJ1-1
v_gene: TRBV25-1
abundance: .
d_gene: .
CDR3nt: TGTGCCAGCAGTGACCTGGACAGCCCTGAGGCTTTCTTT
CDR3aa: CASSDLDSPEAFF

j_gene: TRBJ1-1
v_gene: TRBV21-1
abundance: .
d_gene: .
CDR3nt: TGTGCCAGCAGCAAATGCGACGGCGGGAAGGCTTTCTTT
CDR3aa: CASSKCDGGKAFF

j_gene: TRBJ2-1
v_gene: TRBV4-1
abundance: .
d_gene: .
CDR3nt: TGCGCCAGCAGCCAAGTCGGAAGGGGGACCTACAATGAGCAGTTCTTC
CDR3aa: CASSQVGRGTYNEQFF

j_gene: TRBJ2-5
v_gene: TRBV7-9
abundance: once
d_gene: .
CDR3nt: TGTGCCAGCACCCCAGGTGGAGGGCTTTGGTGGGAAGAGACCCAGTACTTC
CDR3aa: CASTPGGGLWWEETQYF

j_gene: TRBJ2-1
v_gene: TRBV7-7
abundance: .
d_gene: .
CDR3nt: TGTGCTAGCAGCTTAGCAAGTGGACAGAGCTCCTACAATGAGCAGTTCTTC
CDR3aa: CASSLASGQSSYNEQFF

j_gene: TRBJ2-1
v_gene: TRBV4-1
abundance: .
d_gene: TRBD2
CDR3nt: TGCGCCAGCAGCCAAGCGGGGGGACCATACAATGAGCAGTTCTTC
CDR3aa: CASSQAGGPYNEQFF

j_gene: TRBJ2-7
v_gene: TRBV11-2
abundance: once
d_gene: .
CDR3nt: TGTGCCAGCAGCTTATCGGGACAAATCTACGAGCAGTACTTC
CDR3aa: CASSLSGQIYEQYF

j_gene: TRBJ2-3
v_gene: TRBV6-1
abundance: many
d_gene: TRBD2
CDR3nt: TGTGCCAGCAGTGATTGGACTAGCGGATACACAGATACGCAGTATTTT
CDR3aa: CASSDWTSGYTDTQYF

j_gene: TRBJ2-7
v_gene: TRBV3-1/TRBV3-2
abundance: once
d_gene: TRBD2
CDR3nt: TGTGCCAGCAGCCCTTCCCCTTGGGCGGGGGGGGTCTACGAGCAGTACTTC
CDR3aa: CASSPSPWAGGVYEQYF